A selection of T cell receptor beta chains follows, all from one sample in a study of blood T cell repertoires in COVID-19. Measured with immunoSEQ multiplex PCR; TCRdb has only the in-frame clones, and not every one. The profile shows 80,000 or so clones, 91% of them singletons. Sequencing used peripheral blood. Every receptor here comes from a woman between 45 and 60 years old in a cohort sampled during active COVID-19. CDR3s include the opening cysteine and the closing phenylalanine or tryptophan. The D gene is left open where the match is weak. Part of the rows lack a size; the others show once, few, many or a class for expanded clones.

v_call	d_call	j_call	clone_size	cdr3_nt	cdr3_aa
TRBV24-1	TRBD1	TRBJ1-5	NA	TGTGCCACTTCCCCGGGACAGGGGGCCCAGCATTTT	CATSPGQGAQHF
TRBV2	NA	TRBJ1-2	NA	TGTGCCAGCCCAACAGGGTTCTCCTTCAATGGCTACACCTTC	CASPTGFSFNGYTF
TRBV18	NA	TRBJ2-5	NA	TGTGCCAGCTCACCACCGGAGCGGCAAGAGACCCAGTACTTC	CASSPPERQETQYF
TRBV3-1/TRBV3-2	NA	TRBJ2-1	NA	TGTGCCAGCAGCCTCAGGTACAATGAGCAGTTCTTC	CASSLRYNEQFF
TRBV7-7	TRBD2	TRBJ2-7	NA	TGTGCTAGCAGCTTAGAACCACTAGCGGAGGTATACGAGCAGTACTTC	CASSLEPLAEVYEQYF
TRBV18	NA	TRBJ1-1	NA	TGTGCCAGCTCACCAAGACAGGAAGGGGCTGAAGCTTTCTTT	CASSPRQEGAEAFF
TRBV28	NA	TRBJ1-2	NA	TGTGCCTCTCACGGGGGGCCCTACTATGGCTACACCTTC	CASHGGPYYGYTF
TRBV10-3	TRBD1	TRBJ2-2	NA	TGTGCCATCAGTGTGAGAGGGACAGGGGGGACCGGGGAGCTGTTTTTT	CAISVRGTGGTGELFF
TRBV27	TRBD2	TRBJ2-7	NA	TGTGCCAGCAGACGGGGACTAGCGGGAGTGAGCTCCTACGAGCAGTACTTC	CASRRGLAGVSSYEQYF
TRBV5-4	TRBD1	TRBJ2-1	NA	TGTGCCAGCAGGGACAGGGGGAACAATGAGCAGTTCTTC	CASRDRGNNEQFF
TRBV13	TRBD1	TRBJ1-1	few	TGTGCCAGCAGCTTACGACTGACAGGGGGCTTTGCTGAAGCTTTCTTT	CASSLRLTGGFAEAFF
TRBV28	NA	TRBJ1-1	NA	TGTGCCAGCACCCGACACGAGAACACTGAAGCTTTCTTT	CASTRHENTEAFF
TRBV11-2	NA	TRBJ2-5	NA	TGTGCCAGCATTGGAGGGGGGGCCTGGGAGACCCAGTACTTC	CASIGGGAWETQYF
TRBV2	NA	TRBJ2-1	NA	TGTGCCAGCAGATATACAGGTAGTGAGCAGTTCTTC	CASRYTGSEQFF
TRBV28	NA	TRBJ2-7	NA	TGTGCCAGCAGTTCTACAGGGAAAGGGCGTCTGTACTTC	CASSSTGKGRLYF
TRBV7-2	NA	TRBJ1-1	NA	TGTGCCAGCAGCTTAGACCGACACAGCACTGAAGCTTTCTTT	CASSLDRHSTEAFF
TRBV5-6	NA	TRBJ1-1	NA	TGTGCCAGCAGCAATGTCAGGGGTGGCACTGAAGCTTTCTTT	CASSNVRGGTEAFF
TRBV5-4	TRBD1	TRBJ1-2	few	TGTGCCAGCAGAGGGGAAGAGGGGGCGCCCAGCGGCTATGGCTACACCTTC	CASRGEEGAPSGYGYTF
TRBV20-1	NA	TRBJ2-5	NA	TGCAGTGCTAGTGAGGGGGGGTGGACCCAAGAGACCCAGTACTTC	CSASEGGWTQETQYF
TRBV9	NA	TRBJ2-7	NA	TGTGCCAGCAGCGTAGATGTCGGGGGCTACGAGCAGTACTTC	CASSVDVGGYEQYF
TRBV18	TRBD1	TRBJ1-6	NA	TGTGCCAGCTCACACGGACAGGGACGGGATTCACCCCTCCACTTT	CASSHGQGRDSPLHF
TRBV24-1	NA	TRBJ2-4	NA	TGTGCCACCAGTGATCGATTCCGGTGGGCCAAAAACATTCAGTACTTC	CATSDRFRWAKNIQYF
TRBV5-4	NA	TRBJ1-1	NA	TGTGCCAGCAGCTTCGGGAAGAGGGGGACTGAAGCTTTCTTT	CASSFGKRGTEAFF
TRBV14	NA	TRBJ2-7	NA	TGTGCCAGCAGCCACAGGGGTTACGAGCAGTACTTC	CASSHRGYEQYF
TRBV5-1	NA	TRBJ2-1	NA	TGCGCCAGCAGCTTATCGGGACTCTCTTACAATGAGCAGTTCTTC	CASSLSGLSYNEQFF
TRBV12-3/TRBV12-4	TRBD1	TRBJ2-1	NA	TGTGCCAGCAGTTTCGAACAGGGGAATGAGCAGTTCTTC	CASSFEQGNEQFF
TRBV30	NA	TRBJ1-5	once	TGTGCCTGGGCTACAGGCGGGGGCCAGCCCCAGCATTTT	CAWATGGGQPQHF
TRBV5-6	NA	TRBJ2-7	NA	TGTGCCAGCAGTTCCGGGACTGCCTTCTACGAGCAGTACTTC	CASSSGTAFYEQYF
TRBV5-1	TRBD1	TRBJ1-5	once	TGCGCCAGCAGCCCACAACCTACAGGGGGTCCCAATCAGCCCCAGCATTTT	CASSPQPTGGPNQPQHF
TRBV5-1	TRBD1	TRBJ1-2	NA	TGCGCCAGCAGCTTGGTCCCCGGGACAGGGGTTAGTGGCTACACCTTC	CASSLVPGTGVSGYTF
TRBV7-9	NA	TRBJ1-4	NA	TGTGCCAGCAGCCCCTGGACACCAGGGAATGAAAAACTGTTTTTT	CASSPWTPGNEKLFF
TRBV24-1	TRBD2	TRBJ2-7	NA	TGTGCCACCAGTGATTTTTTGACTAGCTCCGTGAGTGACTACGAGCAGTACTTC	CATSDFLTSSVSDYEQYF
TRBV7-7	TRBD1	TRBJ2-5	NA	TGTGCTAGCAGCTTAATAGGAGGACAGGGCGAGACCCAGTACTTC	CASSLIGGQGETQYF
TRBV11-2	NA	TRBJ2-4	once	TGTGCCAGCAGCTTAGGGACACTAGCCAAAAACATTCAGTACTTC	CASSLGTLAKNIQYF
TRBV5-1	NA	TRBJ2-1	NA	TGCGCCAGCAGCTTGGGTGAAATGAGCAATGAGCAGTTCTTC	CASSLGEMSNEQFF
TRBV9	NA	TRBJ2-3	NA	TGTGCCAGCAGCGTTGGTGGGGGCCGCCTGGCAGATACGCAGTATTTT	CASSVGGGRLADTQYF
TRBV6-1	TRBD2	TRBJ2-3	NA	TGTGCCAGCAGTGAACAACCTAGCGGGGGCACAGATACGCAGTATTTT	CASSEQPSGGTDTQYF
TRBV7-9	TRBD1	TRBJ1-1	NA	TGTGCCAGCAGCTTCCAGACAGGGACACCAGAGGGAACTGAAGCTTTCTTT	CASSFQTGTPEGTEAFF
TRBV24-1	TRBD1	TRBJ2-1	once	TGTGCCACCAGTGACCCCTCCGGGACAGGGTTGATGAATGAGCAGTTCTTC	CATSDPSGTGLMNEQFF
TRBV15	NA	TRBJ2-2	NA	TGTGCCACCAGGCGGGGACAGTTCACCGGGGAGCTGTTTTTT	CATRRGQFTGELFF
TRBV12-3/TRBV12-4	NA	TRBJ2-1	NA	TGTGCCAGCAGTTTGGGGCTCAATGAGCAGTTCTTC	CASSLGLNEQFF
TRBV10-3	NA	TRBJ1-2	NA	TGTGCCATCAGATCGCACGGAGGGGATGGCTACACCTTC	CAIRSHGGDGYTF
TRBV19	NA	TRBJ1-3	NA	TGTGCCAGTAGTACCGTACTGGACAGTTCTGGAAACACCATATATTTT	CASSTVLDSSGNTIYF
TRBV10-1	TRBD1	TRBJ2-3	NA	TGCGCCAGCACTTTTGGGAACAGGGGGCCCCGTATATCCACAGATACGCAGTATTTT	CASTFGNRGPRISTDTQYF
TRBV6-5	TRBD1	TRBJ2-7	NA	TGTGCCAGCAGCAGCACGGACAGGCCCTACGAGCAGTACTTC	CASSSTDRPYEQYF
TRBV4-1	TRBD1	TRBJ1-2	NA	TGCGCCAGCAGCCATGCAACCGACAGGGGGATTAACTATGGCTACACCTTC	CASSHATDRGINYGYTF
TRBV19	TRBD2	TRBJ2-3	NA	TGTGCCAGTAGTGTCACTAGCGGTAGCACAGATACGCAGTATTTT	CASSVTSGSTDTQYF
TRBV6-5	NA	TRBJ2-7	NA	TGTGCCAGCAGCGCGCCGGGGAAGAACTACGAGCAGTACTTC	CASSAPGKNYEQYF
TRBV6-5	TRBD1	TRBJ2-7	NA	TGTGCCAGCATACTGACAGGGATTTCCTACGAGCAGTACTTC	CASILTGISYEQYF
TRBV29-1	NA	TRBJ2-5	NA	TGCAGCGTTGGGCAGATCCAAGAGACCCAGTACTTC	CSVGQIQETQYF
TRBV5-1	TRBD2	TRBJ2-6	NA	TGCGCCAGCAGACCTGGGGGGGACGGAAGGTCTGGGGCCAACGTCCTGACTTTC	CASRPGGDGRSGANVLTF